This T cell receptor (beta chain) derives from a study of T cell repertoires in cytomegalovirus infection. General observations from the study: Clonotype analysis showed dominance of the ex vivo response by HLA-C-restricted CMV-specific TCR beta clonotypes.

On this clonotype: Its cognate antigen is unknown.

CDR1 is SGHRS, CDR2 YFSETQ, per germline. The CDR3 has 16 amino acids. V was pared by 0 bases and J by 3 bases, with 4 bases of the junction left unmatched. MiXCR was run by TCRdb on the reads, yielding one entry per CDR3 protein. The sample consists of approximately 400,000 distinct CDR3 sequences, roughly a third of them appearing once. The sequenced sample was PBMCs. J is TRBJ2-1 and V is TRBV5-1, with 9 bases aligning to TRBD2. The receptor was isolated from a human donor in good health (CMV status not recorded). Some clones in this sample may be carry-over from other donors' samples. Here the CDR3 reads CASSLDLAGRYNEQFF. In nucleotides, the CDR3 is TGCGCCAGCAGCTTGGATCTAGCGGGGCGCTACAATGAGCAGTTCTTC. The full variable domain, completed using reference TRBV5-1 and TRBJ2-1, is KAGVTQTPRYLIKTRGQQVTLSCSPISGHRSVSWYQQTPGQGLQFLFEYFSETQRNKGNFPGRFSGRQFSNSRSEMNVSTLELGDSALYLCASSLDLAGRYNEQFFGPGTRLTVL.